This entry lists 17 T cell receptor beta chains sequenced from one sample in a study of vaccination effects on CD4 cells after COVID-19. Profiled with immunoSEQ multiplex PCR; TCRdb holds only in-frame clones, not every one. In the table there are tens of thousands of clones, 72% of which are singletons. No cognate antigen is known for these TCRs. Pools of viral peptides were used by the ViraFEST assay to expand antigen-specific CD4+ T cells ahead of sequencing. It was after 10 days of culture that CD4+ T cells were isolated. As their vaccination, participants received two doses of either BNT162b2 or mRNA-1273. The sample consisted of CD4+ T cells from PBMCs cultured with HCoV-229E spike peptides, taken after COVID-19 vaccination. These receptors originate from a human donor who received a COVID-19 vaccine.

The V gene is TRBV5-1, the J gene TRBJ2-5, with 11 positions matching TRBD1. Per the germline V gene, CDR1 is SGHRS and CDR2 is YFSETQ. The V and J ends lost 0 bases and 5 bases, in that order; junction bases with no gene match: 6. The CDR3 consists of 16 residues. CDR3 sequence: CASSLDGTGGRETQYF. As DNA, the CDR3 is TGCGCCAGCAGCTTGGATGGGACAGGGGGACGGGAGACCCAGTACTTC.

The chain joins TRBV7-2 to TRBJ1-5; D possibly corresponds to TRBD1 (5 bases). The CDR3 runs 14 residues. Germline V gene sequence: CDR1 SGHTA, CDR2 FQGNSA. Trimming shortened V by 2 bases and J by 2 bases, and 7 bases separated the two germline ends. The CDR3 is CASSLQGRNQPQHF. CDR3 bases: TGTGCCAGCAGCTTACAGGGTCGCAATCAGCCCCAGCATTTT.

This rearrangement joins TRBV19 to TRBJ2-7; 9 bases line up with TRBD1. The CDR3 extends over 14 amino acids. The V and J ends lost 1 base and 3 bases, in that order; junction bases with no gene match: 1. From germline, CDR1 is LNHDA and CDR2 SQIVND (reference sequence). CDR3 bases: TGTGCCAGTAGTATAGGACAGGGGGTCTACGAGCAGTACTTC. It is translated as CASSIGQGVYEQYF.

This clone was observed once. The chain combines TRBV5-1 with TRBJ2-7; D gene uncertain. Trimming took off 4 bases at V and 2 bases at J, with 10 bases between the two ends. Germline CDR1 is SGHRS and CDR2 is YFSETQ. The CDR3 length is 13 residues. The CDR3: CASSPEAAYEQYF. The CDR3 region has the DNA TGCGCCAGCAGCCCCGAAGCAGCCTACGAGCAGTACTTC.

The CDR3 reads CASRRTREKLFF. For the CDR3, the DNA is TGTGCCAGCAGACGGACTCGAGAAAAACTGTTTTTT. The chain employs TRBV6-5 and TRBJ1-4; D is ambiguous. This CDR3 is 12 amino acids long. CDR1 MNHEY and CDR2 SVGAGI come from the germline V gene. V was clipped by 6 bases and J by 8 bases, with 10 bases between them.

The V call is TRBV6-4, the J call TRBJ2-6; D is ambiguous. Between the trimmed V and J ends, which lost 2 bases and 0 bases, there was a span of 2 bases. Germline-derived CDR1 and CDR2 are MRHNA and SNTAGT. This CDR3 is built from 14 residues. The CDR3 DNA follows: TGTGCCAGCAGTGACACCTCTGGGGCCAACGTCCTGACTTTC. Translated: CASSDTSGANVLTF.

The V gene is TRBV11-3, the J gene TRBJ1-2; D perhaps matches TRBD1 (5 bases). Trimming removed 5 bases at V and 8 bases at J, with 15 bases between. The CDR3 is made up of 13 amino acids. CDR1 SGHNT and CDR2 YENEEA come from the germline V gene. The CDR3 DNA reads TGTGCCAGCAGCGCGGGACCAGCAAGAGGCTACACCTTC. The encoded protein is CASSAGPARGYTF.

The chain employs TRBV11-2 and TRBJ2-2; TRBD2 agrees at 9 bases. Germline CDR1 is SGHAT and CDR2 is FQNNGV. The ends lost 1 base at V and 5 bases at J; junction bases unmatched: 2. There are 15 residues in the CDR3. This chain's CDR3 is CASSLGGRATGELFF. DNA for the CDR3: TGTGCCAGCAGCTTAGGCGGGAGGGCGACCGGGGAGCTGTTTTTT.

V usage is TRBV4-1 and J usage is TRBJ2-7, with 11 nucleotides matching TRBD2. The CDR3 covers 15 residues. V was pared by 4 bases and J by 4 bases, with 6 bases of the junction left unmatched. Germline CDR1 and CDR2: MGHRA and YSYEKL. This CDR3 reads CASSLITSGSYEQYF. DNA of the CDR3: TGCGCCAGCAGCCTAATTACTAGCGGGAGTTACGAGCAGTACTTC.

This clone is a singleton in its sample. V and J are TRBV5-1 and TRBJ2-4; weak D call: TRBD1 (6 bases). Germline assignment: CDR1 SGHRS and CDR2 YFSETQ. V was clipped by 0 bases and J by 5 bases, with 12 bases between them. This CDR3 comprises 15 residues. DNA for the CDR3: TGCGCCAGCAGCTTGGTGCCAGGGGTTCAAAACATTCAGTACTTC. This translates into CASSLVPGVQNIQYF.

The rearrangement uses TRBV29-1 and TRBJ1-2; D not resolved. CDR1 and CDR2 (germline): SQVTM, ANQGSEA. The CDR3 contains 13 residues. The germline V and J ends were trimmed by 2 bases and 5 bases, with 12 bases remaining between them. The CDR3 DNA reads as TGCAGCGTTGAATCCTTTCTGGGGTATGGCTACACCTTC. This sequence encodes CSVESFLGYGYTF.

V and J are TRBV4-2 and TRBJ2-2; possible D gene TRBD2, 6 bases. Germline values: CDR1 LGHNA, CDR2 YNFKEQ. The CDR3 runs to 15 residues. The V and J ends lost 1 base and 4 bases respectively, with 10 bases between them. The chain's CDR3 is CASSQANGGTGELFF. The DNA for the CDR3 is TGTGCCAGCAGCCAAGCAAACGGGGGCACCGGGGAGCTGTTTTTT.

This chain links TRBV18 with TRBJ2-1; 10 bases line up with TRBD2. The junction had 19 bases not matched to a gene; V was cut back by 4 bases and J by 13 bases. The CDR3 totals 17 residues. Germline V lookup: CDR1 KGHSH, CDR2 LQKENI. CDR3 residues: CASSQMNPSGGHALQFF. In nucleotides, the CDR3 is TGTGCCAGCTCACAAATGAACCCTAGCGGGGGCCATGCTCTTCAGTTCTTC.

CDR3 DNA: TGTGCCACCAGTGACCCCGGGACAGGGGGCGCCGAGACCCAGTACTTC. It translates to CATSDPGTGGAETQYF. This sequence joins TRBV24-1 and TRBJ2-5, with TRBD1 identical over 12 bases. CDR3 length: 16 residues. Germline trimming cut 4 bases from V and 5 bases from J; bases unmatched to any gene: 7. Per germline, CDR1 KGHDR and CDR2 SFDVKD.

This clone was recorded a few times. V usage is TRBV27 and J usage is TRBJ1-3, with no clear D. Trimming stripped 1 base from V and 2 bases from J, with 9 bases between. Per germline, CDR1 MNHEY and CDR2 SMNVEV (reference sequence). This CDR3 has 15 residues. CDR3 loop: CASSLYGSTGNTIYF. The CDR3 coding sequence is TGTGCCAGCAGTTTATACGGAAGCACTGGAAACACCATATATTTT.

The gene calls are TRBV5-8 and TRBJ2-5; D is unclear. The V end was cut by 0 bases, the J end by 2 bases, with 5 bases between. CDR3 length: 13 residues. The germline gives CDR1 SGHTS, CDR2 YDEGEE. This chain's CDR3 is CASSLGRQETQYF. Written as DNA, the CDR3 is TGTGCCAGCAGCTTGGGACGGCAAGAGACCCAGTACTTC.

CDR3 bases: TGTGCCAGCAGCTTGGTGGAAGGACAGAATGATCAGCCCCAGCATTTT. It translates to CASSLVEGQNDQPQHF. The chain employs TRBV5-5 and TRBJ1-5, with D possibly being TRBD1 (6 bases). CDR1 and CDR2 from the germline V gene are SGHKS and YYEKEE (reference sequence). Trimming removed 0 bases at V and 5 bases at J, with 15 bases between. The CDR3 extends over 16 amino acids.